Following are 30 T cell receptor beta chains from one sample sequenced in a study of a mutant IDH1 vaccine in newly diagnosed glioma. These receptors have no identified antigens. The protocol was immunoSEQ multiplex PCR, while the TCRdb copy is restricted to in-frame clones and leaves out a portion. This table holds roughly 110,000 clones, 75% to 90% found once. The time point was: week 11, during vaccination. Every single dose of the vaccine, 300 ug of mutant IDH1 20-mer peptide, came with topical imiquimod. Material: PBMCs, obtained from a glioma patient whose treatment included an IDH1 peptide vaccine. These receptors came from a woman in her 50s with glioma.

The genes are TRBV2 and TRBJ2-3, with D perhaps being TRBD1 or TRBD2 (5 bases each). V was trimmed by 8 bases and J by 8 bases, leaving 20 bases between them. The CDR3 loop spans 14 amino acids. Germline CDR1 reads SNHLY; CDR2 reads FYNNEI. The DNA of the CDR3 is TGTGCCAGCGGGGGTAGTGTCCCGATAGGTACGCAGTATTTT. It translates to CASGGSVPIGTQYF.

The CDR3 here is CASSPGLSSPLHF. CDR3 nucleotides: TGTGCCAGCTCACCAGGGTTGTCTTCACCCCTCCACTTT. This chain uses TRBV18 with TRBJ1-6; unclear D gene. The germline V gene has CDR1 KGHSH and CDR2 LQKENI. The CDR3 is made up of 13 amino acids. V was pared by 2 bases and J by 9 bases, with 8 bases between.

The rearrangement joins TRBV30 to TRBJ2-1, with 14 bases identical to TRBD2. Trimming removed 5 bases from V and 14 bases from J; junction bases left unmatched: 2. Germline V lookup: CDR1 GTSNPN, CDR2 SVGIG (reference sequence). The CDR3 has 11 amino acids. This CDR3 reads CAWGGLAGEFF. In DNA form, the CDR3 reads TGTGCCTGGGGGGGACTAGCGGGAGAGTTCTTC.

The chain links TRBV9 to TRBJ2-3; 8 bases align to TRBD1. The CDR3 consists of 16 residues. The V and J ends lost 3 bases and 2 bases, in that order; junction bases with no gene match: 8. From germline, CDR1 is SGDLS and CDR2 YYNGEE. The CDR3 DNA sequence: TGTGCCAGCAGCGCAAGGCCGGGACAGGCCACAGATACGCAGTATTTT. The encoded protein is CASSARPGQATDTQYF. Looking up the rest from reference TRBV9 and TRBJ2-3 gives the full variable domain: DSGVTQTPKHLITATGQRVTLRCSPRSGDLSVYWYQQSLDQGLQFLIQYYNGEERAKGNILERFSAQQFPDLHSELNLSSLELGDSALYFCASSARPGQATDTQYFGPGTRLTVL.

With respect to this clone: One end of the junction varies from germline; a read error may be responsible. The CDR3 sequence: CASTLKQGSYEQYF. Written as DNA, the CDR3 is TGTGCCAGCACCTTAAAACAGGGCTCCTACGAGCAGTACTTC. This chain uses TRBV7-9 with TRBJ2-7, with a possible D match to TRBD1 (6 bases). This CDR3 is built from 14 residues. The germline V gene encodes CDR1 SEHNR and CDR2 FQNEAQ (reference sequence).

The V and J genes are TRBV29-1 and TRBJ2-1; TRBD1 matches 7 bases. There are 15 residues in the CDR3. Germline CDR1 and CDR2: SQVTM and ANQGSEA. Unmatched junction bases numbered 13, after V lost 7 bases and J lost 4 bases. CDR3 amino acids: CSGKRTGRSYNEQFF. As DNA, the CDR3 is TGCAGCGGCAAAAGGACAGGCAGGTCGTACAATGAGCAGTTCTTC.

The chain has TRBV5-1 and TRBJ2-7; 11 bases fit TRBD2. Trimming at V came to 0 bases and at J to 1 base, leaving 9 bases not matched to a gene. CDR1 and CDR2 (germline): SGHRS, YFSETQ. CDR3 length: 18 residues. CDR3 amino acids: CASSLAVIAGGRSYEQYF. CDR3 coding DNA: TGCGCCAGCAGCTTGGCCGTAATAGCGGGAGGGCGGTCCTACGAGCAGTACTTC.

Turning to this clone: This sample includes further DNA sequences coding for the same CDR3. The J gene is TRBJ2-2, the V gene TRBV9; no clear D gene. V was shortened by 3 bases and J by 1 base, with 4 bases between the two germline ends. The germline V gene has CDR1 SGDLS and CDR2 YYNGEE. This CDR3 region has 13 residues. The DNA of the CDR3 is TGTGCCAGCAGCGCAGGGAACACCGGGGAGCTGTTTTTT. Translating it yields CASSAGNTGELFF.

The genes are TRBV10-3 and TRBJ1-2, with TRBD1 as a possible D gene (6 bases). Germline lookup yields CDR1 ENHRY and CDR2 SYGVKD. The V end lost 3 bases, the J end lost 4 bases, and 15 bases lay between the germline ends. The CDR3 has 15 residues. This chain's CDR3 is CAISDTRGAGYGYTF. For the CDR3, the DNA is TGTGCCATCAGTGATACGCGGGGGGCGGGCTATGGCTACACCTTC.

The chain uses TRBV19 and TRBJ1-5; D possibly corresponds to TRBD1 (5 bases). V shed 5 bases and J shed 0 bases, with 11 bases lying between them. Germline V gene data show CDR1 as LNHDA and CDR2 as SQIVND (reference sequence). The CDR3 covers 15 residues. The chain's CDR3 is CASSQADSSNQPQHF. DNA of the CDR3: TGTGCCAGTAGTCAAGCCGACAGTAGCAATCAGCCCCAGCATTTT.

The chain links TRBV18 to TRBJ1-1, with TRBD1 as a possible D gene (6 bases). V shed 4 bases and J shed 7 bases, with 16 bases lying between them. The germline CDR1 and CDR2 sequences are KGHSH and LQKENI. The CDR3 is 14 amino acids. CDR3 in DNA: TGTGCCAGCTCACTCAGGACAGCGGGGGTTGAAGCTTTCTTT. Protein sequence: CASSLRTAGVEAFF.

This chain connects TRBV5-5 to TRBJ2-5, with 7 nucleotides matching TRBD1. There are 16 residues in the CDR3. The germline V gene has CDR1 SGHKS and CDR2 YYEKEE (reference sequence). Losses at the gene ends were 0 bases for V and 2 bases for J; bases not matched to a gene: 7. CDR3 sequence reads: CASSLGTGYVQETQYF. The CDR3 region has the DNA TGTGCCAGCAGCTTGGGGACAGGTTATGTTCAAGAGACCCAGTACTTC.

The V gene is TRBV2, the J gene TRBJ2-7, with D maybe TRBD2 (5 bases). Trimming stripped 6 bases from V and 5 bases from J, with 17 bases between. The CDR3 is 14 residues long. Germline V lookup: CDR1 SNHLY, CDR2 FYNNEI. The CDR3 loop is CASRVRNLGDEQYF. The CDR3 nucleotides are TGTGCCAGCAGGGTCCGCAACCTCGGGGACGAGCAGTACTTC.

This chain links TRBV19 with TRBJ2-5; TRBD2 agrees at 8 bases. J gave up 4 bases and V 6 bases, and 10 bases lay outside the gene matches. The CDR3 sequence is 15 residues long. The germline CDR1 and CDR2 sequences are LNHDA and SQIVND (reference sequence). CDR3 amino acids: CASSTSGSRRETQYF. The CDR3 DNA reads TGTGCCAGTAGCACTAGCGGATCCCGGCGAGAGACCCAGTACTTC.

This clone was seen a handful of times. The chain uses TRBV4-1 and TRBJ2-7, with D unclear. V was trimmed by 0 bases and J by 6 bases, leaving 15 bases between them. CDR1 and CDR2 (germline): MGHRA, YSYEKL. This CDR3 has 15 residues. The CDR3 region is CASSQEGVQSAEQYF. DNA of the CDR3: TGCGCCAGCAGCCAAGAAGGTGTACAGTCCGCCGAGCAGTACTTC.

The J gene is TRBJ2-1, the V gene TRBV7-9; tentative D call: TRBD1 (6 bases). This CDR3 spans 15 amino acids. The germline V gene has CDR1 SEHNR and CDR2 FQNEAQ (reference sequence). V was trimmed by 4 bases and J by 0 bases, leaving 10 bases between them. This CDR3 is CASSSTGFSYNEQFF. The CDR3 DNA reads as TGTGCCAGCAGCTCGACAGGCTTCTCCTACAATGAGCAGTTCTTC.

V gene TRBV19 combines with J gene TRBJ1-1; D not certain. The V end was cut by 10 bases, the J end by 2 bases, with 23 bases between. This CDR3 has 16 amino acids. CDR1 and CDR2 (germline): LNHDA, SQIVND (reference sequence). The CDR3 bases are TGTGCCACCAAGACGCCGGGCCGGTATGATAACACTGAAGCTTTCTTT. This codes for CATKTPGRYDNTEAFF.

V usage is TRBV9 and J usage is TRBJ1-5; TRBD1 is a possible D gene (5 bases). V lost 2 bases to trimming and J lost 4 bases, with 10 bases between them. CDR1 and CDR2 (germline): SGDLS, YYNGEE. The CDR3 contains 14 residues. The CDR3, as DNA: TGTGCCAGCAGCGTTGGGGGGGTAAATCAGCCCCAGCATTTT. The encoded protein is CASSVGGVNQPQHF.

This chain connects TRBV5-1 to TRBJ2-3; 14 bases line up with TRBD2. With V trimmed by 3 bases and J by 5 bases, 5 bases remained unmatched. The CDR3 contains 16 residues. Germline V gene sequence: CDR1 SGHRS, CDR2 YFSETQ. CDR3 nucleotides: TGCGCCAGCAGCTCCTCGGGACTAGCGGGAGTAGATACGCAGTATTTT. It yields the protein CASSSSGLAGVDTQYF.

This clone was detected a few times. The V call is TRBV20-1, the J call TRBJ1-1; perhaps TRBD1 as D (5 bases). The CDR3 length is 11 residues. Germline V gene data show CDR1 as DFQATT and CDR2 as SNEGSKA (reference sequence). The CDR3 bases are TGCAGGGCCACAGGGAACACTGAAGCTTTCTTT. Protein sequence: CRATGNTEAFF.

The gene calls are TRBV7-9 and TRBJ2-1; TRBD1 matches at 7 bases. This CDR3 is 16 amino acids long. Trimming took 7 bases from V and 3 from J; bases not matched to a gene: 12. Germline assignment: CDR1 SEHNR and CDR2 FQNEAQ (reference sequence). The CDR3 reads CASTPITGALYNEQFF. In DNA, the CDR3 is TGTGCCAGCACCCCTATAACAGGGGCCCTCTACAATGAGCAGTTCTTC.

V is TRBV12-5 and J is TRBJ1-1; TRBD1 is a possible D gene (6 bases). V shed 3 bases and J shed 6 bases, with 14 bases lying between them. Germline assignment: CDR1 LGHNT and CDR2 FRNRAP. This CDR3 is built from 14 residues. CDR3 amino acids: CASGLTGRVAEAFF. CDR3 sequence (DNA): TGTGCTAGTGGTTTAACAGGGAGGGTCGCTGAAGCTTTCTTT.

This rearrangement joins TRBV10-2 to TRBJ2-3; 11 nucleotides match TRBD2. CDR3 length: 15 amino acids. V gave up 2 bases and J gave up 6 bases; unmatched junction bases: 4. CDR1 is WSHSY and CDR2 is SAAADI in the germline V gene. The CDR3 protein is CASSEPASGRDTQYF. The CDR3 DNA follows: TGCGCCAGCAGTGAGCCGGCTAGCGGGAGGGATACGCAGTATTTT.

The rearrangement uses TRBV5-6 and TRBJ1-1, with D possibly matching TRBD1 (6 bases). There are 15 residues in the CDR3. Trimming left V 4 bases short and J 2 bases short, with 15 bases between. Germline values: CDR1 SGHDT, CDR2 YYEEEE. DNA of the CDR3: TGTGCCAGCAGCCAATTGACAGGTTTCAACACTGAAGCTTTCTTT. It specifies CASSQLTGFNTEAFF.

The chain joins TRBV2 to TRBJ2-3; 12 bases align to TRBD2. CDR1 is SNHLY and CDR2 is FYNNEI in the germline V gene. The CDR3 extends over 18 amino acids. Unmatched junction bases numbered 14, after V lost 6 bases and J lost 4 bases. As DNA, the CDR3 is TGTGCCAGCAGCAGACGTACTAGCGGGAGGCCCAGGGCAGATACGCAGTATTTT. It translates to CASSRRTSGRPRADTQYF.

The V and J genes are TRBV6-4 and TRBJ2-7; D might be TRBD2 (5 bases). Between the trimmed V and J ends, which lost 8 bases and 0 bases, there was a span of 26 bases. Per germline, CDR1 MRHNA and CDR2 SNTAGT. The CDR3 runs to 18 residues. The CDR3 reads CASRSSSSIATISYEQYF. In DNA form, the CDR3 reads TGTGCCAGCCGTTCTTCTAGCTCCATAGCCACTATCTCCTACGAGCAGTACTTC.

This rearrangement joins TRBV5-6 to TRBJ1-5; 9 bases map to TRBD1. CDR1 is SGHDT, CDR2 YYEEEE, per germline. The V gene end was trimmed by 4 bases and the J gene end by 6 bases; junction bases not matched to a gene: 2. The CDR3 contains 13 residues. In DNA form, the CDR3 reads TGTGCCAGCAGCCTGGACAGGGGTCAGCCCCAGCATTTT. This codes for CASSLDRGQPQHF.

The genes are TRBV28 and TRBJ1-6; a possible D gene is TRBD1 (5 bases). V was clipped by 5 bases and J by 10 bases, with 6 bases between them. CDR3 length: 11 residues. Germline CDR1 and CDR2: MDHEN and SYDVKM. CDR3: CASSGQSPLHF. The CDR3 DNA reads as TGTGCCAGCAGTGGACAATCACCCCTCCACTTT.

This chain uses TRBV4-2 with TRBJ1-2; no clear D. Germline V gene data show CDR1 as LGHNA and CDR2 as YNFKEQ. Trimming pared 5 bases from V and 9 bases from J, leaving 13 bases between. This CDR3 spans 12 amino acids. Here the CDR3 DNA reads TGTGCCAGCAGCTTGGTGGGCAGCCGCTACACCTTC. It yields the protein CASSLVGSRYTF.

This chain uses TRBV5-1 with TRBJ1-4; 9 positions agree with TRBD1. Germline lookup yields CDR1 SGHRS and CDR2 YFSETQ. CDR3 length: 14 amino acids. V shed 2 bases, J shed 7 bases, and the junction held 3 bases outside the gene matches. In DNA form, the CDR3 reads TGCGCCAGCAGCTTCGGGACAGGGCTTGAAAAACTGTTTTTT. Translating it yields CASSFGTGLEKLFF.